One and the same sample provided the 17 T cell receptor beta chains below, sequenced in a study of cytomegalovirus exposure and HLA in healthy donors (dated by TCRdb to about 2017). Receptor amplification or capture employed the immunoSEQ multiplex PCR assay. TCRdb stores this immuneACCESS table with in-frame sequences only. Part of the clones is absent; in the studies checked, under half of the shortfall reflects unresolved V genes, and no reason is known for the rest. The sample yields approximately 81,000 clones; 90% to 95% were counted once. 0.67% of the sample rests with the top ten. Sequencing was done on a sample of PBMCs. These receptors were taken from a man aged 18-30 years in good health and CMV-seronegative.

The J gene is TRBJ1-1, the V gene TRBV5-1; TRBD1 matches 7 bases. V gave up 2 bases and J gave up 5 bases; unmatched junction bases: 9. The CDR3 length is 15 residues. Germline lookup yields CDR1 SGHRS and CDR2 YFSETQ. CDR3 amino acids: CASSFRTGVGTEAFF. The CDR3 DNA follows: TGCGCCAGCAGCTTCAGAACAGGGGTAGGGACTGAAGCTTTCTTT.

V and J are TRBV2 and TRBJ1-1; 9 bases are a match to TRBD1. The CDR3 spans 16 residues. Looked up from germline, CDR1 is SNHLY and CDR2 is FYNNEI. J gave up 4 bases and V 1 base, and 7 bases lay outside the gene matches. The CDR3 reads CASSEVRTGDGTEAFF. DNA of the CDR3: TGTGCCAGCAGTGAAGTCCGGACAGGGGATGGCACTGAAGCTTTCTTT.

V is TRBV25-1 and J is TRBJ2-3; D perhaps matches TRBD2 (7 bases). The length of the CDR3 is 14 residues. Trimming pared 6 bases from V and 5 bases from J, leaving 15 bases between. Germline CDR1 MGHDK, CDR2 SYGVNS. Written as DNA, the CDR3 is TGTGCCAGCAGCCGAGGGGGGGGTAGAGATACGCAGTATTTT. Amino acid sequence: CASSRGGGRDTQYF.

The chain has TRBV28 and TRBJ2-1; D is uncertain. V was cut by 2 bases and J by 8 bases, with 4 bases left in between. The CDR3 is 11 amino acids. The germline V gene encodes CDR1 MDHEN and CDR2 SYDVKM. The CDR3 DNA sequence: TGTGCCAGCAGTTTAGTCGATGAGCAGTTCTTC. It is translated as CASSLVDEQFF.

The chain recombines TRBV27 with TRBJ2-3, with 12 nucleotides matching TRBD2. The CDR3 is 16 residues long. Germline V gene data show CDR1 as MNHEY and CDR2 as SMNVEV (reference sequence). The trim removed 2 bases at V and 6 bases at J, leaving 6 bases unmatched. The CDR3 loop reads CASSLTGTSGSDTQYF. CDR3 nucleotides: TGTGCCAGCAGTTTAACCGGGACTAGCGGGTCTGATACGCAGTATTTT.

The V gene is TRBV18, the J gene TRBJ2-1, with 10 bases fitting TRBD2. Germline V gene data show CDR1 as KGHSH and CDR2 as LQKENI. J gave up 6 bases and V 1 base, and 6 bases lay outside the gene matches. CDR3 length: 16 residues. CDR3 in amino acids: CASSPLTSGIGNEQFF. CDR3 DNA: TGTGCCAGCTCACCACTAACTAGCGGGATAGGCAATGAGCAGTTCTTC.

This clone was detected only once. The chain recombines TRBV9 with TRBJ2-5; 7 bases agree with TRBD2. CDR3 length equals 15 residues. The germline gives CDR1 SGDLS, CDR2 YYNGEE. V dropped 0 bases and J dropped 3; count of bases not matched to a gene: 5. The CDR3 coding sequence is TGTGCCAGCAGCGTAGGCGGGACTAATAAAGAGACCCAGTACTTC. It specifies CASSVGGTNKETQYF.

CDR3 DNA: TGCGCCAGCAGCTTGGCAGGGGCTTATGAGACCCAGTACTTC. It yields the protein CASSLAGAYETQYF. The chain is built from TRBV5-1 and TRBJ2-5; maybe TRBD1 (6 bases). V lost 0 bases and J 5 bases, leaving 11 bases between the germline ends. CDR3 length equals 14 residues. The germline gives CDR1 SGHRS, CDR2 YFSETQ.

Remarks on this clone: One end of the junction is discordant with germline, which a read error may explain. This sequence joins TRBV7-7 and TRBJ2-3, with 9 bases matching TRBD1. The germline V gene has CDR1 SSHAT and CDR2 FNYEAQ (reference sequence). This CDR3 has 18 amino acids. The CDR3 DNA follows: TGTGCTAGCAGCCGAACCGTATTGGGACAGGGCGGCACAGATACGCAGTATTTT. Protein product: CASSRTVLGQGGTDTQYF. Variable domain in full (rest from reference TRBV7-7 and TRBJ2-3): GAGVSQSPRYKVTKRGQDVTLRCDPISSHATLYWYQQALGQGPEFLTYFNYEAQPDKSGLPSDRFSAERPEGSISTLTIQRTEQRDSAMYRCASSRTVLGQGGTDTQYFGPGTRLTVL.

The chain couples TRBV5-1 to TRBJ1-1; tentative D call: TRBD1 (6 bases). Per the germline V gene, CDR1 is SGHRS and CDR2 is YFSETQ. V lost 2 bases and J 6 bases, leaving 14 bases between the germline ends. The CDR3 covers 14 residues. The CDR3 DNA is TGCGCCAGCAGCTTAGGACAGACCGGAGCTGAAGCTTTCTTT. This encodes CASSLGQTGAEAFF. The full variable domain, with the rest looked up from reference TRBV5-1 and TRBJ1-1, is KAGVTQTPRYLIKTRGQQVTLSCSPISGHRSVSWYQQTPGQGLQFLFEYFSETQRNKGNFPGRFSGRQFSNSRSEMNVSTLELGDSALYLCASSLGQTGAEAFFGQGTRLTVV.

The chain recombines TRBV10-3 with TRBJ2-7; 11 bases match TRBD1. After removal of 5 bases from V and 1 base from J, the junction contained 4 bases not matched to a gene. Looked up from germline, CDR1 is ENHRY and CDR2 is SYGVKD. The CDR3 extends over 15 amino acids. This CDR3 is CAISMGTGGSYEQYF. Here the CDR3 DNA reads TGTGCCATCAGTATGGGGACAGGGGGGTCCTACGAGCAGTACTTC.

J is TRBJ2-6 and V is TRBV18; D perhaps matches TRBD2 (6 bases). The CDR3 has 20 amino acids. Germline CDR1 reads KGHSH; CDR2 reads LQKENI. The V and J ends lost 4 bases and 0 bases respectively, with 22 bases between them. The DNA for the CDR3 is TGTGCCAGCTCACGGAGGGCCGGAGCGGATCTTGGCTCTGGGGCCAACGTCCTGACTTTC. It encodes CASSRRAGADLGSGANVLTF.

The rearrangement uses TRBV25-1 and TRBJ2-3; 10 nucleotides line up with TRBD2. Germline V gene data show CDR1 as MGHDK and CDR2 as SYGVNS. J lost 6 bases, V lost 3 bases, and 6 bases had no gene match. The CDR3 spans 15 residues. The CDR3 protein is CASSDRAGGTDTQYF. CDR3 bases: TGTGCCAGCAGTGATCGAGCGGGGGGGACGGATACGCAGTATTTT.

The chain links TRBV13 to TRBJ2-7; TRBD2 agrees at 8 bases. Germline trimming cut 3 bases from V and 0 bases from J; bases unmatched to any gene: 16. The CDR3 consists of 19 residues. The germline V gene encodes CDR1 PRHDT and CDR2 FYEKMQ (reference sequence). The CDR3 here is CASSLTEGLAGTSSYEQYF. CDR3 nucleotides: TGTGCCAGCAGCTTGACGGAAGGACTAGCAGGGACCAGCTCCTACGAGCAGTACTTC.

The V and J genes are TRBV30 and TRBJ1-5, with D perhaps TRBD1 (6 bases). V lost 1 base, J lost 7 bases, and 11 bases lay in between. The CDR3 is 13 residues long. Germline V gene lookup returns CDR1 GTSNPN and CDR2 SVGIG (reference sequence). The CDR3 loop reads CAWSEVRGQPQHF. CDR3 nucleotide sequence: TGTGCCTGGAGTGAGGTCAGGGGACAGCCCCAGCATTTT.

The chain has TRBV6-5 and TRBJ1-1; 9 positions match TRBD1. This CDR3 comprises 15 residues. Trimming cost V 1 base and J 4 bases; bases outside gene matches: 4. The germline gives CDR1 MNHEY, CDR2 SVGAGI. The CDR3 is CASSYLTDRGTEAFF. The CDR3 nucleotides are TGTGCCAGCAGTTACTTGACGGACAGGGGCACTGAAGCTTTCTTT.

The V gene is TRBV6-5, the J gene TRBJ1-3, with a possible D match to TRBD1 (6 bases). The germline CDR1 and CDR2 sequences are MNHEY and SVGAGI. The germline V and J ends were trimmed by 6 bases and 0 bases, with 9 bases remaining between them. The CDR3 consists of 14 residues. The CDR3 bases are TGTGCCAGCAGCCGGGACAACTCTGGAAACACCATATATTTT. This encodes CASSRDNSGNTIYF.